Each of the 7 T cell receptor beta chains below was sequenced from the same sample in a study of shared clonotypes between healthy human individuals. Method: immunoSEQ multiplex PCR; TCRdb's copy keeps in-frame clones and lacks some. The sample has about 660,000 clones; around 72% are singletons. Specimen: memory CD4+ T cells sorted from blood. This sample's subset: CD45RA-negative fraction. These TCRs come from a young woman in good health.

Points on this clone: The same CDR3 also results from other DNA sequences found in this sample. The genes are TRBV18 and TRBJ2-5; D gene unclear. Trimming shortened V by 2 bases and J by 2 bases, and 3 bases separated the two germline ends. This CDR3 has 12 residues. The germline V gene has CDR1 KGHSH and CDR2 LQKENI. CDR3 region: CASSPGQETQYF. CDR3 nucleotide sequence: TGTGCCAGCTCACCAGGGCAAGAGACCCAGTACTTC.

The chain is built from TRBV10-1 and TRBJ1-1; D unclear. The CDR3 is 14 amino acids. Trimming cost V 5 bases and J 1 base, with 11 bases left between them. The germline V gene has CDR1 WNHNN and CDR2 SYGVQD (reference sequence). The CDR3 region has the DNA TGCGCCAGCAGTCTCCCTCTGGGGAACACTGAAGCTTTCTTT. Translating gives CASSLPLGNTEAFF.

The V and J genes are TRBV18 and TRBJ2-1, with D perhaps being TRBD1 or TRBD2 (5 bases each). Trimming left V 3 bases short and J 3 bases short, with 12 bases between. Germline V gene data show CDR1 as KGHSH and CDR2 as LQKENI. The CDR3 contains 15 residues. This chain's CDR3 is CASSPSEDIYNEQFF. CDR3 coding DNA: TGTGCCAGCTCACCTTCGGAGGACATCTACAATGAGCAGTTCTTC.

This chain links TRBV10-3 with TRBJ1-2; no clear D gene. The V end was cut by 3 bases, the J end by 10 bases, with 21 bases between. In germline, CDR1 is ENHRY, CDR2 SYGVKD. The CDR3 contains 15 residues. DNA for the CDR3: TGTGCCATCAGTGACCCGTATGGCGGCCATGAGGTCTACACCTTC. Translated: CAISDPYGGHEVYTF.

The V gene is TRBV5-1, the J gene TRBJ2-4; D is perhaps TRBD1 or TRBD2 (5 bases each). The V end was cut by 1 base, the J end by 5 bases, with 13 bases between. Germline CDR1 reads SGHRS; CDR2 reads YFSETQ. The CDR3 spans 15 residues. CDR3 sequence: CASSLYTGGQNIQYF. The DNA of the CDR3 is TGCGCCAGCAGCTTGTACACAGGAGGACAAAACATTCAGTACTTC.

The CDR3: CASSPGTSGRSQYF. CDR3 DNA sequence: TGTGCCAGCAGTCCCGGGACTAGCGGGAGGTCCCAGTACTTC. This rearrangement joins TRBV28 to TRBJ2-5, with 15 positions matching TRBD2. The CDR3 is 14 amino acids. Trimming at V came to 5 bases and at J to 9 bases, leaving 4 bases not matched to a gene. Germline lookup yields CDR1 MDHEN and CDR2 SYDVKM.

The chain combines TRBV27 with TRBJ2-7; TRBD1 matches 9 bases. With V trimmed by 5 bases and J by 7 bases, 9 bases remained unmatched. Germline-derived CDR1 and CDR2 are MNHEY and SMNVEV (reference sequence). The CDR3 runs 14 residues. DNA of the CDR3: TGTGCCAGCAGTGCGGACAGGGGTCTGGGGGAGCAGTACTTC. Its protein is CASSADRGLGEQYF.